This entry lists 20 T cell receptor beta chains sequenced from one sample in a study of CD8+ T cells in alopecia areata (dated by TCRdb to the late 2010s). Receptor amplification or capture employed the immunoSEQ multiplex PCR assay. To provide template for TCR sequencing, every sample had RNA extracted and reverse transcribed into cDNA. TCRdb's version of the immuneACCESS table is confined to in-frame rearrangements and falls short of the full clone set. An unresolved V gene accounts for under half of the shortfall where checked; the remainder is of unknown origin. In this sample the table shows approximately 140,000 clones, around 83% of which occur a single time. Roughly 13% of the sample lies in the top ten. Taken with the paper, the label for time point translates to: approximately 4 weeks on oral tofacitinib. Reading the label with the study, this specimen's treatment or condition is: oral pan-JAK inhibitor, 5-10 mg twice daily.

Specimen: CD8+ T cells sorted from blood, collected at week 4, from a patient treated with tofacitinib. These receptors were obtained from a human donor with alopecia areata.

The chain uses TRBV11-2 and TRBJ1-5; possibly TRBD1 for D (5 bases). The CDR3 is 15 amino acids. Germline CDR1 and CDR2: SGHAT and FQNNGV. V gave up 1 base and J gave up 1 base, with 8 bases separating them. CDR3 coding DNA: TGTGCCAGCAGCTTAGGGGGGTGGAGCAATCAGCCCCAGCATTTT. It translates to CASSLGGWSNQPQHF.

The rearrangement links TRBV4-1 to TRBJ2-7; D gene uncertain. Trimming left V 1 base short and J 0 bases short, with 10 bases between. CDR1 and CDR2 from the germline V gene are MGHRA and YSYEKL. The CDR3 covers 15 residues. The CDR3 sequence is CASSQGDGNSYEQYF. The DNA for the CDR3 is TGCGCCAGCAGCCAAGGAGACGGAAACTCCTACGAGCAGTACTTC.

This sequence joins TRBV7-8 and TRBJ1-5; 7 bases align to TRBD1. The germline V gene has CDR1 SGHVS and CDR2 FQNEAQ. J lost 1 base, V lost 10 bases, and 4 bases had no gene match. The CDR3 is 13 amino acids. The chain's CDR3 is CATQQGSNQPQHF. CDR3 DNA sequence: TGTGCCACCCAACAGGGGAGCAATCAGCCCCAGCATTTT.

This sequence joins TRBV29-1 and TRBJ2-7, with a weak D call TRBD1 (5 bases). With 0 bases removed from V and 7 bases from J, the gap between germline ends came to 13 bases. The CDR3 is 13 amino acids. Germline loops: CDR1 SQVTM, CDR2 ANQGSEA. CDR3 nucleotides: TGCAGCGTTGAAGAGGAGAATAGGGGTGAGCAGTACTTC. Its translation is CSVEEENRGEQYF.

The chain's CDR3 is CASSYGTEFNVLTF. The CDR3 nucleotides are TGTGCCAGCAGTTACGGGACAGAATTCAACGTCCTGACTTTC. This chain links TRBV6-5 with TRBJ2-6, with TRBD1 identical over 7 bases. The CDR3 is 14 residues long. The V segment lost 2 bases and the J segment 9 bases; nucleotides outside the gene matches: 4. The V gene's germline CDR1 is MNHEY and CDR2 SVGAGI.

This chain uses TRBV27 with TRBJ1-4, with 8 bases identical to TRBD1. V shed 3 bases and J 8 bases; nucleotides not matched to a gene: 17. Germline CDR1 and CDR2: MNHEY and SMNVEV (reference sequence). This CDR3 has 18 residues. CDR3: CASSFATRPGQAREKLFF. The CDR3 region has the DNA TGTGCCAGCAGTTTCGCCACCCGACCGGGACAGGCAAGAGAAAAACTGTTTTTT.

The chain carries TRBV25-1 and TRBJ2-1; 7 nucleotides agree with TRBD2. The CDR3 has 14 amino acids. J lost 7 bases, V lost 1 base, and 4 bases had no gene match. Germline V gene lookup returns CDR1 MGHDK and CDR2 SYGVNS. CDR3: CASSEWGGRNEQFF. The DNA of the CDR3 is TGTGCCAGCAGTGAATGGGGGGGTCGAAATGAGCAGTTCTTC.

This clone was seen only once. The sample has other DNA sequences that encode this CDR3 too. This chain joins TRBV20-1 and TRBJ2-7, with TRBD2 matching over 7 bases. The trim removed 3 bases at V and 4 bases at J, leaving 0 bases unmatched. From germline, CDR1 is DFQATT and CDR2 SNEGSKA (reference sequence). The CDR3 loop spans 11 amino acids. The DNA for the CDR3 is TGCAGTGCTAGGGGGGGGTACGAGCAGTACTTC. The encoded protein is CSARGGYEQYF.

The rearrangement links TRBV7-6 to TRBJ2-7; a weak D match, TRBD2 (6 bases). Per the germline V gene, CDR1 is SGHVS and CDR2 is FNYEAQ. The CDR3 is 15 amino acids. Deletions cut 1 base from V and 0 bases from J, with 10 bases between. CDR3 loop: CASSLEAGTSYEQYF. CDR3 DNA sequence: TGTGCCAGCAGCTTAGAGGCGGGGACCTCCTACGAGCAGTACTTC.

The rearrangement joins TRBV4-1 to TRBJ2-2; 8 bases fit TRBD2. CDR1 is MGHRA and CDR2 is YSYEKL in the germline V gene. Losses at the gene ends were 1 base for V and 8 bases for J; bases not matched to a gene: 3. This CDR3 comprises 14 residues. CDR3 in DNA: TGCGCCAGCAGCCAAGCGGGGGGGCGAGGGGAGCTGTTTTTT. It yields the protein CASSQAGGRGELFF.

The V and J genes are TRBV27 and TRBJ1-5; no firm D call. The CDR3 runs to 14 residues. The germline gives CDR1 MNHEY, CDR2 SMNVEV (reference sequence). Trimming cost V 6 bases and J 0 bases, with 9 bases left between them. CDR3 DNA: TGTGCCAGCAGCAGAGGGAATAGCAATCAGCCCCAGCATTTT. Translation: CASSRGNSNQPQHF.

On this clone itself: At the DNA level, this CDR3 is encoded by other sequences in the same sample as well. The rearrangement links TRBV27 to TRBJ2-3; D not certain. This CDR3 has 13 residues. Germline V CDR1 and CDR2: MNHEY, SMNVEV (reference sequence). V gave up 0 bases and J gave up 2 bases, with 3 bases separating them. CDR3: CASSLSSTDTQYF. Here the CDR3 DNA reads TGTGCCAGCAGTTTATCGTCCACAGATACGCAGTATTTT.

The gene calls are TRBV27 and TRBJ2-1, with D possibly TRBD2 on 5 matching bases. CDR1 MNHEY and CDR2 SMNVEV come from the germline V gene (reference sequence). CDR3 length: 12 residues. The V end was cut by 4 bases, the J end by 7 bases, with 8 bases between. CDR3 amino acids: CASSYPGNEQFF. In DNA form, the CDR3 reads TGTGCCAGCAGTTATCCGGGGAATGAGCAGTTCTTC.

In its sample, this clone was seen a few times. Other nucleotide sequences from this sample produce the same CDR3. The CDR3 DNA reads TGTGCCTGGAGTGTGGGACAGGGTACCTACGAGCAGTACTTC. The encoded protein is CAWSVGQGTYEQYF. The V call is TRBV30, the J call TRBJ2-7, with TRBD1 identical over 9 bases. The CDR3 totals 14 residues. V lost 0 bases to trimming and J lost 2 bases; unmatched junction nucleotides: 2. The V gene's germline CDR1 is GTSNPN and CDR2 SVGIG (reference sequence).

The chain couples TRBV30 to TRBJ2-7; 7 bases fit TRBD1. V was clipped by 1 base and J by 5 bases; unmatched bases: 2. CDR1 GTSNPN and CDR2 SVGIG come from the germline V gene (reference sequence). The CDR3 length is 12 residues. The CDR3 reads CAWSATGNEQYF. DNA for the CDR3: TGTGCCTGGAGTGCGACAGGGAACGAGCAGTACTTC.

The chain recombines TRBV5-1 with TRBJ2-7; tentatively, D is TRBD1 (5 bases). From germline, CDR1 is SGHRS and CDR2 YFSETQ. Trimming cost V 0 bases and J 2 bases, with 15 bases left between them. The CDR3 has 16 residues. CDR3 in amino acids: CASSLDPTGSTYEQYF. CDR3 bases: TGCGCCAGCAGCTTGGATCCCACAGGCTCTACCTACGAGCAGTACTTC.

In this sample, this clone turned up once. The chain joins TRBV9 to TRBJ1-2; unclear D gene. Between the trimmed V and J ends, which lost 3 bases and 4 bases, there was a span of 7 bases. Germline V gene data show CDR1 as SGDLS and CDR2 as YYNGEE. This CDR3 spans 12 amino acids. The CDR3 loop is CASSARSYGYTF. For the CDR3, the DNA is TGTGCCAGCAGCGCCCGCTCCTATGGCTACACCTTC.

The chain employs TRBV29-1 and TRBJ2-2; D is undetermined. V lost 2 bases to trimming and J lost 4 bases, with 5 bases between them. The V gene's germline CDR1 is SQVTM and CDR2 ANQGSEA. The CDR3 is 12 residues long. The CDR3 loop is CSVEFGTGELFF. The CDR3 DNA reads TGCAGCGTTGAATTTGGCACCGGGGAGCTGTTTTTT.

This sequence joins TRBV4-2 and TRBJ1-1, with D possibly being TRBD1 (5 bases). The CDR3 extends over 14 amino acids. Germline CDR1 reads LGHNA; CDR2 reads YNFKEQ. The V and J ends lost 2 bases and 7 bases respectively, with 14 bases between them. The CDR3 reads CASSQKGWAIEAFF. For the CDR3, the DNA is TGTGCCAGCAGCCAAAAGGGGTGGGCAATTGAAGCTTTCTTT.

The rearrangement joins TRBV14 to TRBJ2-3; a possible D gene is TRBD2 (5 bases). Germline V gene lookup returns CDR1 SGHDN and CDR2 FVKESK. Trimming left V 0 bases short and J 4 bases short, with 20 bases between. The CDR3 is 18 amino acids. The CDR3 loop is CASSQDSSFVRVPDTQYF. DNA of the CDR3: TGTGCCAGCAGCCAAGATTCTAGCTTCGTGAGGGTACCAGATACGCAGTATTTT.